The clone carrying this TCR beta chain was recorded many times. Germline trimming cut 1 base from V and 2 bases from J; bases unmatched to any gene: 9. Germline loops: CDR1 SGHTA, CDR2 FQGNSA. The CDR3 covers 18 residues. This sample was included in a study of blood T cell repertoires in COVID-19. Turning to the study itself: Donors in the United States, Italy and Spain gave samples during acute or convalescent COVID-19.

Under the authors' procedure: Reference gene primer amplification in the assay estimated nucleated cell counts. The assay was immunoSEQ multiplex PCR, and TCRdb's table has in-frame clones only and misses some. V and J calls plus clone size are reproduced from that table; the DNA served to infer D and trimming. The repertoire consists of about 98,000 clones, with approximately 86% occurring once and the leading ten covering 10%. Sequences were obtained from peripheral blood. The receptor was isolated from a man aged 50-59 years with acute or convalescent COVID-19. V is TRBV7-2 and J is TRBJ2-1; TRBD2 matches 9 bases. For the CDR3, the DNA is TGTGCCAGCAGCTTAGGGGGCGGGAGGGCCGGAACCTACAATGAGCAGTTCTTC. This sequence encodes CASSLGGGRAGTYNEQFF.